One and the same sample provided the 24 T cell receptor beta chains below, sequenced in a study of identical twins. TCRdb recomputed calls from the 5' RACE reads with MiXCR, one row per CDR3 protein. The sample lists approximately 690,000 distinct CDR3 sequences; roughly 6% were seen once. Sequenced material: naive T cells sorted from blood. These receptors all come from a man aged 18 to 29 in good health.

This chain's CDR3 is CASRGRTLTDTQYF. The CDR3 DNA is TGCGCCAGCAGAGGACGTACTCTCACAGATACGCAGTATTTT. This chain joins TRBV4-1 and TRBJ2-3; D remains ambiguous. Trimming stripped 6 bases from V and 2 bases from J, with 12 bases between. The CDR3 has 14 residues. CDR1 and CDR2 (germline): MGHRA, YSYEKL.

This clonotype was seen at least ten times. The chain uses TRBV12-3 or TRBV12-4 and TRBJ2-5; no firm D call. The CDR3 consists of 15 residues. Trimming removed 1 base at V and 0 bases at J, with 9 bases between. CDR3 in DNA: TGTGCCAGCAGTTTAGAGAGCCTGTACCAAGAGACCCAGTACTTC. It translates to CASSLESLYQETQYF.

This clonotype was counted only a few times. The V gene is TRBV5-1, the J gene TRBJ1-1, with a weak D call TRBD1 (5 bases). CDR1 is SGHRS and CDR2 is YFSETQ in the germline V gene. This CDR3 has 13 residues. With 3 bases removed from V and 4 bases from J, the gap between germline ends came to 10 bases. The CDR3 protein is CASSSGQFTEAFF. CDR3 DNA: TGCGCCAGCAGCTCGGGGCAGTTCACTGAAGCTTTCTTT.

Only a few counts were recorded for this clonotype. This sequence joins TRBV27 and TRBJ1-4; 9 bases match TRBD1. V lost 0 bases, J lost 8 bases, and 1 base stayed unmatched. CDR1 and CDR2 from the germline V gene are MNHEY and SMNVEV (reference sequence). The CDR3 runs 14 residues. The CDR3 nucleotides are TGTGCCAGCAGTTTATCGACAGGGGGGGAAAAACTGTTTTTT. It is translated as CASSLSTGGEKLFF.

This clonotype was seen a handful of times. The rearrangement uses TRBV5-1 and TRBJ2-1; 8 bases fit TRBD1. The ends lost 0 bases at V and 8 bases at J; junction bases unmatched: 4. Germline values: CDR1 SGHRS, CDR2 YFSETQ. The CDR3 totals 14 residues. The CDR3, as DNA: TGCGCCAGCAGCTTGGCGGCAGGGGGCTATGAGCAGTTCTTC. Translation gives CASSLAAGGYEQFF.

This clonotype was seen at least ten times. The CDR3 bases are TGTGCCAGCAGTGAGAACAGTGCGCAGTATTTT. This encodes CASSENSAQYF. The chain couples TRBV25-1 to TRBJ2-3; no reliable D call. The CDR3 consists of 11 residues. Looked up from germline, CDR1 is MGHDK and CDR2 is SYGVNS. Between the trimmed V and J ends, which lost 3 bases and 10 bases, there was a span of 8 bases.

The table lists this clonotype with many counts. The CDR3 protein is CATSPSSGAYNEQFF. CDR3 nucleotide sequence: TGTGCCACCAGCCCCAGCAGCGGGGCGTACAATGAGCAGTTCTTC. This rearrangement joins TRBV15 to TRBJ2-1; 7 nucleotides match TRBD2. V shed 5 bases, J shed 4 bases, and the junction held 8 bases outside the gene matches. The germline V gene has CDR1 LNHNV and CDR2 YYDKDF (reference sequence). This CDR3 region has 15 residues.

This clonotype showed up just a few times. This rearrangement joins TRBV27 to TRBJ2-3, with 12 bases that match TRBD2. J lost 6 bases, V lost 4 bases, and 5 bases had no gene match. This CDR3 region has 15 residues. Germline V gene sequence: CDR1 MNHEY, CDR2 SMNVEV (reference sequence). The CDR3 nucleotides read TGTGCCAGCAGTTCGACACTAGCGGGAGGTGATACGCAGTATTTT. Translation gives CASSSTLAGGDTQYF.

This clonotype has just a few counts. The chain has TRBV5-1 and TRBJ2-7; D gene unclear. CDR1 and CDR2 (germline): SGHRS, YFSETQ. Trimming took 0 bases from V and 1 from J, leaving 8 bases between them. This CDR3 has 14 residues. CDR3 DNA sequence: TGCGCCAGCAGCTTGGAGATACGGTCCTACGAGCAGTACTTC. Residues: CASSLEIRSYEQYF.

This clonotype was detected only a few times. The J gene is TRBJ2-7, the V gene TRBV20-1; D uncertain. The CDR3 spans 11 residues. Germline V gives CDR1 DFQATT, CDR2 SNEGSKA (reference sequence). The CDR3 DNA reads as TGCCCGGTGGCCGCCACCTACGAGCAGTACTTC. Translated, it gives CPVAATYEQYF.

Here the CDR3 DNA reads TGTGCCACCAGTGATTTGCCCGGTTACAATGAGCAGTTCTTC. Translation: CATSDLPGYNEQFF. The rearrangement links TRBV24-1 to TRBJ2-1; D is unclear. CDR1 is KGHDR, CDR2 SFDVKD, per germline. V was shortened by 0 bases and J by 4 bases, with 6 bases between the two germline ends. The CDR3 sequence is 14 residues long.

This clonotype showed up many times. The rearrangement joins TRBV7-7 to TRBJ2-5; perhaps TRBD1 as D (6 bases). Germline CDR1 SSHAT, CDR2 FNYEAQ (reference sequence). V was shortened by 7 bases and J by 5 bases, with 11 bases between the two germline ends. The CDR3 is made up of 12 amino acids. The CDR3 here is CASTGADETQYF. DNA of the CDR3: TGTGCCAGCACAGGGGCCGACGAGACCCAGTACTTC.

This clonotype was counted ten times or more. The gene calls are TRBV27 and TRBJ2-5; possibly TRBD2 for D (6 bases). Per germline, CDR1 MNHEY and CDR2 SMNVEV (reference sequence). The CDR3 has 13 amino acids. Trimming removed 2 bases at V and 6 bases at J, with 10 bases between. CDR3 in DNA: TGTGCCAGCAGTTTAGGGGGGAAACAGACCCAGTACTTC. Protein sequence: CASSLGGKQTQYF.

The DNA for the CDR3 is TGCAGTGCTCCGGGACTAGCGGGAGGTGCCCAAGAGACCCAGTACTTC. The encoded protein is CSAPGLAGGAQETQYF. J is TRBJ2-5 and V is TRBV20-1, with TRBD2 matching over 15 bases. This CDR3 contains 16 residues. Germline CDR1 and CDR2: DFQATT and SNEGSKA (reference sequence). With V trimmed by 5 bases and J by 1 base, 5 bases remained unmatched.

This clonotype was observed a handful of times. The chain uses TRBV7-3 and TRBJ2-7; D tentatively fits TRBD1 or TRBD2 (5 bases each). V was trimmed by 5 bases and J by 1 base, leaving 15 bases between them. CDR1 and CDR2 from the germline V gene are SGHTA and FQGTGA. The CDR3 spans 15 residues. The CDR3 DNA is TGTGCCAGCAGCCCCCGGGGCAGCTTTTCCTACGAGCAGTACTTC. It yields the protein CASSPRGSFSYEQYF.

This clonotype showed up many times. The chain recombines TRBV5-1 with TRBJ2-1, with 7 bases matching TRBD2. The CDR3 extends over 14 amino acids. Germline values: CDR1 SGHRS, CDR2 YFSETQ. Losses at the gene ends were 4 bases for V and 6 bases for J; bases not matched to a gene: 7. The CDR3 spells CASSGTTSLNEQFF. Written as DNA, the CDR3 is TGCGCCAGCAGCGGGACTACCTCCCTCAATGAGCAGTTCTTC.

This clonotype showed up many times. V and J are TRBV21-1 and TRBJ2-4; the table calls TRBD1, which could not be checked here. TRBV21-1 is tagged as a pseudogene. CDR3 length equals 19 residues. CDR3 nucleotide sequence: TGTGCCAGCAGCGCAAAACCGGGACAGGGGGCAGGAACGGGAAACATTCAGTACTTC. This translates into CASSAKPGQGAGTGNIQYF.

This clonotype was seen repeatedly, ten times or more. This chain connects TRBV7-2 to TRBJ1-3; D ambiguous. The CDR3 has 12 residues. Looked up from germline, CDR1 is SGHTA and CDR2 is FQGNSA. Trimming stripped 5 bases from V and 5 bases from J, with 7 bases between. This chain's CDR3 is CASSHPRNTIYF. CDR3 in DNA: TGTGCCAGCAGCCACCCGAGAAACACCATATATTTT.

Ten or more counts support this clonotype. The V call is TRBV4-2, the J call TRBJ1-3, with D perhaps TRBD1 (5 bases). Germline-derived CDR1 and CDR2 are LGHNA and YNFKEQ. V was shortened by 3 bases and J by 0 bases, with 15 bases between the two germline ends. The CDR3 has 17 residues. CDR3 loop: CASSQGRSLNSGNTIYF. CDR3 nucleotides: TGTGCCAGCAGCCAGGGACGGAGTTTAAACTCTGGAAACACCATATATTTT.

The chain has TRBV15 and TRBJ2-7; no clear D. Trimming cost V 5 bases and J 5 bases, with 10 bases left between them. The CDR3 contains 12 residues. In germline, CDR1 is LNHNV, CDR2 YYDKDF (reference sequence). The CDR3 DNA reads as TGTGCCACCAGCTTATTAGGTGACGAGCAGTACGTC. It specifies CATSLLGDEQYV.

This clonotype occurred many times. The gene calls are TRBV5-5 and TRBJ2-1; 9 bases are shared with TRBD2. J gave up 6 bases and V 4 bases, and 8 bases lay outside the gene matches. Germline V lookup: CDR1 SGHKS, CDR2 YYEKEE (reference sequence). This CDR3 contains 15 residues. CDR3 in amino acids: CASSTGTSSPNEQFF. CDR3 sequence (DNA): TGTGCCAGCAGCACCGGGACTAGCTCCCCCAATGAGCAGTTCTTC.

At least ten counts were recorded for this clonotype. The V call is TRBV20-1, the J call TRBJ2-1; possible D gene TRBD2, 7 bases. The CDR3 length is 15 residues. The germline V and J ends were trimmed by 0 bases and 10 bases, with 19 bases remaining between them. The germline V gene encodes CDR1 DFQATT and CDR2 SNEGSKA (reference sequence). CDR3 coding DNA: TGCAGTGCTAGAGATCCGGGGGGCGCGGGGCGAGAGCAGTTCTTC. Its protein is CSARDPGGAGREQFF.

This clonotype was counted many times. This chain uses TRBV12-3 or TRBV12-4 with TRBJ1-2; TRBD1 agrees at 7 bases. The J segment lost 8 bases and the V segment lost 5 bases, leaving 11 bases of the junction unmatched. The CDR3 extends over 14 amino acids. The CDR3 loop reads CASSRAQGDAGYTF. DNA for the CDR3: TGTGCCAGCAGTCGTGCCCAGGGGGATGCCGGCTACACCTTC.

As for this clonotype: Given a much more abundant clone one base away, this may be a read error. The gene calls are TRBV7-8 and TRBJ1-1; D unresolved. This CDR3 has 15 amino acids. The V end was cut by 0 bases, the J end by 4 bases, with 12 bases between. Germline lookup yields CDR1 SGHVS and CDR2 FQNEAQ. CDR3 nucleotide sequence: TGTGCCAGCAGCTTAGCGAAGATGTGGGGCACTGAAGCTTTCTTT. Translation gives CASSLAKMWGTEAFF.